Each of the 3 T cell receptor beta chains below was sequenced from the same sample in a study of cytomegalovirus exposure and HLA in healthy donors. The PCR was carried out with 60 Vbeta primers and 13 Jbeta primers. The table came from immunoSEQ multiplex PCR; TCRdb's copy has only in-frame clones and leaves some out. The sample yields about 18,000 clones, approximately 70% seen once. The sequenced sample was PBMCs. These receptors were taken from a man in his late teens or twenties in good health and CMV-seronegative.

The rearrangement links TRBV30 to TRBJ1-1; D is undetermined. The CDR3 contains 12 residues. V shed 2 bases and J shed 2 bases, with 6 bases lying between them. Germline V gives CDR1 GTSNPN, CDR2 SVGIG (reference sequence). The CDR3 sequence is CAWSTDNTEAFF. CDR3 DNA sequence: TGTGCCTGGAGTACAGACAACACTGAAGCTTTCTTT.

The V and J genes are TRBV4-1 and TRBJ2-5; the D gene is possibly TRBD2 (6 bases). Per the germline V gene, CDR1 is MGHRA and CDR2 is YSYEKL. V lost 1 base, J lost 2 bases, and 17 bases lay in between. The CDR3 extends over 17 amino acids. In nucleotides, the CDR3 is TGCGCCAGCAGCCAAGGAGGAGCGGCGGGGCCACAAGAGACCCAGTACTTC. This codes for CASSQGGAAGPQETQYF.

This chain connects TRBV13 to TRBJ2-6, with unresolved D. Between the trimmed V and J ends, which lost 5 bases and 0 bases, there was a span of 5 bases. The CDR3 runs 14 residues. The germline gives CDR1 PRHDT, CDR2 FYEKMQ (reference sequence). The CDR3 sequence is CASSPSSGANVLTF. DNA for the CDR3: TGTGCCAGCAGCCCATCCTCTGGGGCCAACGTCCTGACTTTC. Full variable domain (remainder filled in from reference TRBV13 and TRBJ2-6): AAGVIQSPRHLIKEKRETATLKCYPIPRHDTVYWYQQGPGQDPQFLISFYEKMQSDKGSIPDRFSAQQFSDYHSELNMSSLELGDSALYFCASSPSSGANVLTFGAGSRLTVL.